This T cell receptor (beta chain) is drawn from a study of CD8 T cells in Susac syndrome. Turning to the study itself: Roughly six sequenced Susac syndrome patients had clinically active disease, while about 8 were in remission. At the time their blood was drawn, patients with Susac syndrome were either therapy-naive, on corticosteroids (with some of them also receiving intravenous immunoglobulin), or on intravenous immunoglobulin alone.

Random hexamers served to reverse transcribe roughly 0.45 to 1 ug RNA. Amplification of TCR beta CDR3 used immunoSEQ multiplex PCR across 54 Vbeta and 13 Jbeta. TCRdb ran MiXCR on the immunoSEQ multiplex PCR reads and lists one entry per CDR3 protein. The sample shows more than 150,000 distinct CDR3 sequences, 90% to 97% of them seen only once. Sequencing of TCR beta drew on CD8+ and CD4+ T cells from blood. This CDR3 comprises 15 residues. The J segment lost 4 bases and the V segment lost 8 bases, leaving 14 bases of the junction unmatched. In germline, CDR1 is LNHDA, CDR2 SQIVND (reference sequence).

This receptor was obtained from a human donor with Susac syndrome. Source material: CD4+ T cells from PBMCs. The chain joins TRBV19 to TRBJ2-7, with TRBD1 identical over 7 bases. This CDR3 is CASAGPRTGDYEQYF. In DNA form, the CDR3 reads TGTGCCAGTGCCGGACCGCGGACAGGAGATTACGAGCAGTACTTC.